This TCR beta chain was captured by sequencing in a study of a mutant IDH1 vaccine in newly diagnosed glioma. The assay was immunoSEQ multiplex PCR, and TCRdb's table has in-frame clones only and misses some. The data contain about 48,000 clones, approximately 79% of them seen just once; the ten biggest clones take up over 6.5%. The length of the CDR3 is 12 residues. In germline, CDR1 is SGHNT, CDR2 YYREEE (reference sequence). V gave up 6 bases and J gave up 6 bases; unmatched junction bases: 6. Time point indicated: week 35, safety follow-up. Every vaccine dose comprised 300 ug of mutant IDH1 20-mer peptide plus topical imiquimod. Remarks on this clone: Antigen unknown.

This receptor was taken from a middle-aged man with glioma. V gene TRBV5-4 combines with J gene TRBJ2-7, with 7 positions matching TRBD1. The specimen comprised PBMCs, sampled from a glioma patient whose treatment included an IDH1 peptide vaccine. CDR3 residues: CASKTGSGEQYF. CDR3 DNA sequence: TGTGCCAGCAAGACAGGGAGTGGCGAGCAGTACTTC.